The present T cell receptor beta chain was sequenced within a study of T cell repertoires in cytomegalovirus infection. For the study at large: As its CMV epitopes, the study selected recently identified HLA-C-restricted and well-studied HLA-B-restricted targets. An indication of both CMV infection and matching HLA type came from public TCR beta signatures.

TCRdb reanalysed the reads using MiXCR and keeps one entry per CDR3 protein. The data hold some 940,000 distinct CDR3 sequences, with roughly 31% observed a single time. Study-level points and caveats: HLA-C-restricted CMV-specific TCR beta clonotypes prevailed in the ex vivo response. Accumulated public TCR beta family frequency recognized individuals carrying CMV together with the relevant HLA.

A note on this clonotype: The antigen is undetermined.

The CDR3 extends over 13 amino acids. The V gene lost 0 bases and the J gene lost 8 bases, with 9 bases spanning the gap. CDR1 is SGHTS and CDR2 is YDEGEE in the germline V gene. This chain links TRBV5-8 with TRBJ2-1; tentatively, D is TRBD1 or TRBD2 (5 bases each). This sample comprised cultured CD8+ T cells from PBMCs, obtained from culture after CMV antigen stimulation. The clonotype originates from a human donor in good health (CMV status not recorded). Some clones in this sample may be carry-over from other donors' samples. The CDR3 region is CASSLGGDDEQFF. DNA for the CDR3: TGTGCCAGCAGCTTGGGAGGGGACGATGAGCAGTTCTTC.